This TCR beta chain was sequenced in a study of PD-1 blockade in classical Hodgkin lymphoma. The V and J ends lost 5 bases and 2 bases respectively, with 9 bases between them. Germline V lookup: CDR1 MNHEY, CDR2 SMNVEV (reference sequence). This CDR3 is built from 13 residues. Clones were sequenced by immunoSEQ multiplex PCR, and TCRdb holds only the in-frame ones, with some missing. The data contain 45,000 to 50,000 clones, around 82% of them singletons. Each patient experienced a relapse that followed autologous stem cell transplantation, and brentuximab vedotin exposure varied. This clone was counted a few times.

Specimen: peripheral blood mononuclear cells (PBMCs), collected before the second cycle of nivolumab. The genes are TRBV27 and TRBJ1-2; TRBD1 is a possible D gene (5 bases). The receptor comes from a human donor with classical Hodgkin lymphoma. CDR3 in DNA: TGTGCCAGCAGTCCGGGACGGAACTATGGCTACACCTTC. This encodes CASSPGRNYGYTF.